These 31 T cell receptor beta chains were all obtained from the same sample, sequenced in a study of blood T cells in healthy people across ages. Through a sample-barcoded 5' primer and a J-beta primer mix, a second PCR was run for about 6 to 11 cycles. TCRdb fed the 5' RACE reads into MiXCR, producing one record per CDR3 protein. The repertoire holds hundreds of thousands of distinct CDR3 sequences, with around 41% as singletons. The specimen sequenced was blood. Source of these receptors: a man older than 75 in good health.

V and J are TRBV28 and TRBJ2-5; D gene ambiguous. Trimming took 6 bases from V and 9 from J, leaving 14 bases between them. CDR3 length equals 12 residues. Germline V CDR1 and CDR2: MDHEN, SYDVKM. CDR3 nucleotide sequence: TGTGCCAGCAGATCATCGGGTGAGGCCCAGTACTTC. Its protein is CASRSSGEAQYF.

This sequence joins TRBV6-2 or TRBV6-3 and TRBJ2-3, with 9 nucleotides matching TRBD2. CDR1 and CDR2 from the germline V gene are MNHEY and SVGEGT. The CDR3 consists of 15 residues. V gave up 2 bases and J gave up 7 bases; unmatched junction bases: 7. The CDR3 DNA follows: TGTGCCAGCAGTTACGGAACTAGCGGGCGGAATACGCAGTATTTT. It codes for CASSYGTSGRNTQYF.

This chain links TRBV14 with TRBJ2-3; maybe TRBD2 (5 bases). Trimming stripped 4 bases from V and 4 bases from J, with 15 bases between. The CDR3 contains 15 residues. Germline CDR1 and CDR2: SGHDN and FVKESK. In DNA, the CDR3 is TGTGCCAGCAGCCTCTCCGGAGGCATAGCAGATACGCAGTATTTT. It encodes CASSLSGGIADTQYF. Full variable domain (rest looked up from reference TRBV14 and TRBJ2-3): EAGVTQFPSHSVIEKGQTVTLRCDPISGHDNLYWYRRVMGKEIKFLLHFVKESKQDESGMPNNRFLAERTGGTYSTLKVQPAELEDSGVYFCASSLSGGIADTQYFGPGTRLTVL.

This clonotype was seen a few times. The chain is built from TRBV7-2 and TRBJ2-4; D gene unclear. Per germline, CDR1 SGHTA and CDR2 FQGNSA. Trimming removed 4 bases from V and 0 bases from J, with 13 bases in between. The CDR3 extends over 16 amino acids. The CDR3 loop is CASSSLQHLAKNIQYF. In DNA, the CDR3 is TGTGCCAGCAGCTCTCTCCAACATTTAGCCAAAAACATTCAGTACTTC. The whole variable domain, remainder taken from reference TRBV7-2 and TRBJ2-4, is GAGVSQSPSNKVTEKGKDVELRCDPISGHTALYWYRQSLGQGLEFLIYFQGNSAPDKSGLPSDRFSAERTGGSVSTLTIQRTQQEDSAVYLCASSSLQHLAKNIQYFGAGTRLSVL.

This clonotype was seen many times. A much larger clone lies one base from this, so it may be a read error. This chain links TRBV9 with TRBJ2-1; TRBD2 agrees at 13 bases. With the DNA end fitting TRBJ2-7 better, the J assignment may be wrong. Germline V gives CDR1 SGDLS, CDR2 YYNGEE. The CDR3 consists of 19 residues. The CDR3 loop reads CASSVTSGGALGSYNEQYF. CDR3 in DNA: TGTGCCAGCAGCGTCACTAGCGGGGGGGCCCTCGGGTCCTACAATGAGCAGTACTTC.

This sequence joins TRBV10-1 and TRBJ2-3; maybe TRBD2 (6 bases). The germline V and J ends were trimmed by 6 bases and 0 bases, with 10 bases remaining between them. Looked up from germline, CDR1 is WNHNN and CDR2 is SYGVQD (reference sequence). The CDR3 extends over 14 amino acids. CDR3 protein: CASSHGSSTDTQYF. The CDR3 nucleotides are TGCGCCAGCAGCCACGGGAGTAGCACAGATACGCAGTATTTT.

This chain connects TRBV24-1 to TRBJ2-3; TRBD1 might be the D (5 bases). The CDR3 contains 15 residues. Trimming took off 2 bases at V and 1 base at J, with 9 bases between the two ends. Germline V gene sequence: CDR1 KGHDR, CDR2 SFDVKD. CDR3 protein: CATSDSDRRTDTQYF. As DNA, the CDR3 is TGTGCCACCAGTGATTCCGACAGACGCACAGATACGCAGTATTTT.

As concerns this clonotype: A much bigger clone sits one base away, suggesting this may be a read error. This chain uses TRBV20-1 with TRBJ2-3; 11 nucleotides match TRBD1. The CDR3 is 17 amino acids. V dropped 5 bases and J dropped 2; count of bases not matched to a gene: 12. Germline lookup yields CDR1 DFQATT and CDR2 SNEGSKA (reference sequence). The DNA for the CDR3 is TGCAGTGCTCCCACATCGTGGGGACAGGGGGACACAGATACGCAGTATTTT. This gives the protein CSAPTSWGQGDTDTQYF.

The J gene is TRBJ2-3, the V gene TRBV4-2; no clear D gene. The CDR3 has 15 residues. Deletions cut 4 bases from V and 5 bases from J, with 16 bases between. CDR1 is LGHNA and CDR2 is YNFKEQ in the germline V gene. The CDR3 region is CASSPGSKRGDTQYF. For the CDR3, the DNA is TGTGCCAGCAGCCCAGGAAGTAAGCGTGGAGATACGCAGTATTTT.

CDR3 protein: CASAGQGSPLHF. CDR3 sequence (DNA): TGTGCCAGCGCTGGTCAGGGTTCACCCCTCCACTTT. This chain connects TRBV9 to TRBJ1-6; weak D call: TRBD1 (5 bases). This CDR3 comprises 12 residues. The germline V and J ends were trimmed by 7 bases and 9 bases, with 11 bases remaining between them. Germline values: CDR1 SGDLS, CDR2 YYNGEE.

The chain employs TRBV6-2 or TRBV6-3 and TRBJ2-7, with D unresolved. Trimming cost V 8 bases and J 4 bases, with 12 bases left between them. CDR1 is MNHEY, CDR2 SVGEGT, per germline. CDR3 length equals 12 residues. CDR3 bases: TGTGCCAGCGCAGTAACAGTGTACGAGCAGTACTTC. It specifies CASAVTVYEQYF.

This sequence joins TRBV27 and TRBJ2-7; TRBD1 might be the D (6 bases). The V gene's germline CDR1 is MNHEY and CDR2 SMNVEV (reference sequence). The length of the CDR3 is 16 residues. V lost 5 bases, J lost 0 bases, and 17 bases lay in between. The CDR3 region has the DNA TGTGCCAGCAGTCAACAGAGGACAGCATTCTCCTACGAGCAGTACTTC. Protein product: CASSQQRTAFSYEQYF.

This clonotype was detected a few times. The rearrangement joins TRBV6-1 to TRBJ1-5, with 10 bases aligning to TRBD1. The CDR3 extends over 15 amino acids. The V segment lost 6 bases and the J segment 1 base; nucleotides outside the gene matches: 3. The germline V gene has CDR1 MNHNS and CDR2 SASEGT. CDR3 bases: TGTGCCAGCAGATTGGACAGGGGGAGCAATCAGCCCCAGCATTTT. Protein product: CASRLDRGSNQPQHF.

The chain employs TRBV28 and TRBJ2-7, with D perhaps TRBD2 (7 bases). The CDR3 has 12 residues. The germline V gene encodes CDR1 MDHEN and CDR2 SYDVKM. Trimming removed 8 bases from V and 3 bases from J, with 11 bases in between. The CDR3 DNA is TGTGCCAGCCAGGGGACTAACTACGAGCAGTACTTC. Amino acids: CASQGTNYEQYF.

The gene calls are TRBV20-1 and TRBJ2-7; D gene uncertain. The end of the DNA is better explained by TRBJ2-5, so the J call may be wrong. CDR3 size: 14 residues. The germline gives CDR1 DFQATT, CDR2 SNEGSKA (reference sequence). This CDR3 reads CSASLGRQVETQYF. The CDR3 DNA sequence: TGCAGTGCTAGTTTGGGTCGGCAAGTGGAGACCCAGTACTTC.

This clonotype appeared a few times. The chain is built from TRBV15 and TRBJ2-3; 8 positions match TRBD1. Germline CDR1 is LNHNV and CDR2 is YYDKDF (reference sequence). CDR3 size: 15 residues. Trimming removed 4 bases from V and 6 bases from J; junction bases left unmatched: 9. The CDR3 coding sequence is TGTGCCACCAGCACCTCCAGGGGGCAGTCCGATACGCAGTATTTT. It codes for CATSTSRGQSDTQYF.

Points on this clonotype: This may be a read error: a much more frequent sequence differs by one nucleotide. The chain combines TRBV7-2 with TRBJ2-5; unclear D gene. The germline gives CDR1 SGHTA, CDR2 FQGNSA. The length of the CDR3 is 13 residues. CDR3: CARSLGLGETQYF. Written as DNA, the CDR3 is TGTGCCCGCAGCTTGGGGTTGGGAGAGACCCAGTACTTC.

A remark on this clonotype: A single base separates this from a much larger clone, so it may be a read error. J is TRBJ1-1 and V is TRBV7-6, with TRBD1 identical over 7 bases. Germline loops: CDR1 SGHVS, CDR2 FNYEAQ. The CDR3 contains 13 residues. The CDR3 region has the DNA TGTGCCGGCAGTTTAGACAGGGAGACTGAAGCTTTCTTT. It codes for CAGSLDRETEAFF.

This chain uses TRBV20-1 with TRBJ2-5; D call uncertain. This CDR3 contains 13 residues. Per germline, CDR1 DFQATT and CDR2 SNEGSKA (reference sequence). Trimming removed 1 base from V and 1 base from J, with 7 bases in between. The CDR3 region is CSARAMIQETQYF. In nucleotides, the CDR3 is TGCAGTGCTAGAGCCATGATCCAAGAGACCCAGTACTTC.

In its sample, this clonotype was seen a few times. The chain couples TRBV12-3 or TRBV12-4 to TRBJ2-3, with a tentative D call TRBD2 (5 bases). V lost 2 bases and J lost 3, with 12 bases in between. This CDR3 is 15 amino acids long. CDR3 loop: CASSLRRAGTDTQYF. The CDR3 coding sequence is TGTGCCAGCAGTTTAAGGCGGGCAGGTACAGATACGCAGTATTTT.

This clonotype was picked up a small number of times. The chain combines TRBV10-2 with TRBJ2-6; D not resolved. The CDR3 loop spans 14 amino acids. V lost 6 bases and J lost 4, with 10 bases in between. The V gene's germline CDR1 is WSHSY and CDR2 SAAADI. CDR3 loop: CASRAGTGANVLTF. CDR3 in DNA: TGCGCCAGCAGGGCCGGCACAGGGGCCAACGTCCTGACTTTC.

V is TRBV20-1 and J is TRBJ2-1; TRBD2 agrees at 13 bases. The CDR3 length is 14 residues. The germline gives CDR1 DFQATT, CDR2 SNEGSKA (reference sequence). J gave up 10 bases and V 6 bases, and 9 bases lay outside the gene matches. CDR3 DNA: TGCAGTGCGCTTACTAGCGGGAGGGCGCGAGAGCAGTTCTTC. It specifies CSALTSGRAREQFF.

This clonotype has a handful of counts. V is TRBV15 and J is TRBJ1-2; D uncertain. Trimming removed 0 bases at V and 0 bases at J, with 14 bases between. The CDR3 contains 17 residues. The germline CDR1 and CDR2 sequences are LNHNV and YYDKDF (reference sequence). The CDR3 sequence is CATSRDSGLATNYGYTF. The CDR3 coding sequence is TGTGCCACCAGCAGAGATAGTGGCCTGGCTACTAACTATGGCTACACCTTC.

This clonotype came up a few times. This chain connects TRBV28 to TRBJ2-7, with D tentatively TRBD2 (5 bases). This CDR3 has 14 amino acids. Germline values: CDR1 MDHEN, CDR2 SYDVKM. With 6 bases removed from V and 1 base from J, the gap between germline ends came to 13 bases. The CDR3 region has the DNA TGTGCCAGCAGAGGACCGACTACTTCCTACGAGCAGTACTTC. It codes for CASRGPTTSYEQYF.

This clonotype was seen only a few times. The chain couples TRBV7-2 to TRBJ2-6; 7 bases are a match to TRBD2. V trimming: 5 bases; J trimming: 3 bases; junction bases outside the gene matches: 1. Germline V CDR1 and CDR2: SGHTA, FQGNSA. This CDR3 is built from 14 residues. For the CDR3, the DNA is TGTGCCAGCAGCCCGGGGGGTGGGGCCAACGTCCTGACTTTC. Amino acids: CASSPGGGANVLTF.

This clonotype was recorded at least ten times. The V gene is TRBV5-5, the J gene TRBJ2-6; 7 bases agree with TRBD2. Unmatched junction bases numbered 1, after V lost 1 base and J lost 0 bases. CDR1 is SGHKS, CDR2 YYEKEE, per germline (reference sequence). CDR3 length equals 16 residues. CDR3 in amino acids: CASSLWGGSGANVLTF. The CDR3 coding sequence is TGTGCCAGCAGCTTGTGGGGGGGCTCTGGGGCCAACGTCCTGACTTTC.

The chain uses TRBV20-1 and TRBJ2-1; TRBD2 matches at 8 bases. In germline, CDR1 is DFQATT, CDR2 SNEGSKA (reference sequence). CDR3 length: 14 residues. After removal of 5 bases from V and 9 bases from J, the junction contained 12 bases not matched to a gene. The CDR3 nucleotides read TGCAGTGCTTCTAAACTAGCGGCGGTCCGTGAGCAGTTCTTC. This gives the protein CSASKLAAVREQFF.

The chain is built from TRBV7-2 and TRBJ1-5, with D possibly matching TRBD1 (5 bases). The CDR3 extends over 16 amino acids. V lost 5 bases and J 0 bases, leaving 14 bases between the germline ends. Germline V gives CDR1 SGHTA, CDR2 FQGNSA. In nucleotides, the CDR3 is TGTGCCAGCAGCGGGGGGAATAGGAATAGCAATCAGCCCCAGCATTTT. Translated, it gives CASSGGNRNSNQPQHF. Together with reference TRBV7-2 and TRBJ1-5, the CDR3 gives the full variable domain: GAGVSQSPSNKVTEKGKDVELRCDPISGHTALYWYRQSLGQGLEFLIYFQGNSAPDKSGLPSDRFSAERTGGSVSTLTIQRTQQEDSAVYLCASSGGNRNSNQPQHFGDGTRLSIL.

This chain uses TRBV7-9 with TRBJ2-3; TRBD2 matches at 10 bases. Germline CDR1 and CDR2: SEHNR and FQNEAQ (reference sequence). Trimming cost V 5 bases and J 1 base; bases outside gene matches: 9. The CDR3 loop spans 17 amino acids. DNA of the CDR3: TGTGCCAGCAGCCATGGACTAGCGGAGGCCCGCACAGATACGCAGTATTTT. Its translation is CASSHGLAEARTDTQYF.

The chain is built from TRBV24-1 and TRBJ1-5; D ambiguous. CDR1 and CDR2 from the germline V gene are KGHDR and SFDVKD. The CDR3 has 12 amino acids. The V gene lost 4 bases and the J gene lost 6 bases, with 6 bases spanning the gap. The CDR3 loop reads CATSEQSQPQHF. The CDR3 coding sequence is TGTGCCACCAGTGAACAGAGTCAGCCCCAGCATTTT.

The gene calls are TRBV4-1 and TRBJ2-7; tentatively, D is TRBD1 (5 bases). CDR3 length: 15 amino acids. Germline lookup yields CDR1 MGHRA and CDR2 YSYEKL. V was pared by 3 bases and J by 4 bases, with 16 bases between. CDR3 sequence: CASSQTEGRGYEQYF. CDR3 bases: TGCGCCAGCAGCCAGACGGAAGGAAGGGGATACGAGCAGTACTTC.